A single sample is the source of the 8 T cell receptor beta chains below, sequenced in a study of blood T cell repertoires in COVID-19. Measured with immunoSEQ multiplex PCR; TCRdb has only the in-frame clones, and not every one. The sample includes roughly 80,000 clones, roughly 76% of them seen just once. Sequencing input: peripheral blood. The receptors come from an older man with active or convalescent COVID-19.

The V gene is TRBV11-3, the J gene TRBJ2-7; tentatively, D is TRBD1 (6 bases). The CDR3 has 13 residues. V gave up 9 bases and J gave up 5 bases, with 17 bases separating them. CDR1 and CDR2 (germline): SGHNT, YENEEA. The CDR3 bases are TGTGCCAGTGGGCTGAGGGGGTCTGACGAGCAGTACTTC. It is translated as CASGLRGSDEQYF.

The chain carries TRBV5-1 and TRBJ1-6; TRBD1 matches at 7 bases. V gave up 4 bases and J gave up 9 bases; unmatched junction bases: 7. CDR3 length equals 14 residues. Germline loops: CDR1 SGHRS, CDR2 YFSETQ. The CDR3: CASSTGQALSPLHF. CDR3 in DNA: TGCGCCAGCAGCACCGGACAGGCCCTTTCACCCCTCCACTTT.

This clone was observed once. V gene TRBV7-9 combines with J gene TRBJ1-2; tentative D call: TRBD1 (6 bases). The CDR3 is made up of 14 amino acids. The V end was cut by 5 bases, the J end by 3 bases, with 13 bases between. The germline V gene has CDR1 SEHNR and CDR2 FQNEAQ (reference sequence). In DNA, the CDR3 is TGTGCCAGCAGCGCGATGACAGGAGACTATGGCTACACCTTC. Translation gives CASSAMTGDYGYTF.

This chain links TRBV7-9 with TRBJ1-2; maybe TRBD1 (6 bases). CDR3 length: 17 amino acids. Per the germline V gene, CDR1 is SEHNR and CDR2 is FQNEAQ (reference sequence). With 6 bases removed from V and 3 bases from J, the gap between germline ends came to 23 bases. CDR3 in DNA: TGTGCCAGCAGGAGCCTGACAGGTTTAAATCAGGACTATGGCTACACCTTC. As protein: CASRSLTGLNQDYGYTF.

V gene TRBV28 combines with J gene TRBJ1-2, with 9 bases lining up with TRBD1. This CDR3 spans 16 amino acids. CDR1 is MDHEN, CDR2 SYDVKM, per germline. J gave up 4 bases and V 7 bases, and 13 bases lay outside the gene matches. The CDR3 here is CASIPTGGQNTYGYTF. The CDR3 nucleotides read TGTGCCAGCATCCCGACAGGGGGTCAAAACACCTATGGCTACACCTTC.

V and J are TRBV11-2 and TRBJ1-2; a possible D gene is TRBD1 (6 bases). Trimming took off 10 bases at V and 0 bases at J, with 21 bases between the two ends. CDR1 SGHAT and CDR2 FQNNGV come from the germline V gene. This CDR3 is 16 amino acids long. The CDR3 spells CATTPSTGLSNYGYTF. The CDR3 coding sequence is TGTGCCACCACACCCTCGACAGGACTTTCTAACTATGGCTACACCTTC.

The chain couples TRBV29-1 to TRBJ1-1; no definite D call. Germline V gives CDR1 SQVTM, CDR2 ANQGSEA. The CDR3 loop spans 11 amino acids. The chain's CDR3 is CIGVEATEAFF. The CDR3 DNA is TGCATTGGGGTGGAGGCGACTGAAGCTTTCTTT.

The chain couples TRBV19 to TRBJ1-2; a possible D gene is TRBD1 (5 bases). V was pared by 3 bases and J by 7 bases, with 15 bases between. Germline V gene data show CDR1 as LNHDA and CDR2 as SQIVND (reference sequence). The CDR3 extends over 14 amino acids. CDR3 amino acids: CASSMEQGFGGYTF. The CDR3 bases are TGTGCCAGTAGTATGGAGCAGGGTTTTGGTGGCTACACCTTC.